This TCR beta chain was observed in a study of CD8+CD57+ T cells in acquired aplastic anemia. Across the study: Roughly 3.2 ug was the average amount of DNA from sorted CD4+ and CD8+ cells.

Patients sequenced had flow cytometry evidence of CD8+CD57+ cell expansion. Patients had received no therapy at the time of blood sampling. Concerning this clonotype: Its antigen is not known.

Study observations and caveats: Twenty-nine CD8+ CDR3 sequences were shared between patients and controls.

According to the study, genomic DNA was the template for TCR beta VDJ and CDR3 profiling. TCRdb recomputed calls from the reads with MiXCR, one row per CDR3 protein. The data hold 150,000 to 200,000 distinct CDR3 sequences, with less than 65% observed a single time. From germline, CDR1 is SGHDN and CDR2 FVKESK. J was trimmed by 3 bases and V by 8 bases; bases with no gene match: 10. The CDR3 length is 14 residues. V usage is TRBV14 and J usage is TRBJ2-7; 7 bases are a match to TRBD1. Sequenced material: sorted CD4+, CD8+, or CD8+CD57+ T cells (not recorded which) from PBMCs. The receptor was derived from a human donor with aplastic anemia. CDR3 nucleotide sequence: TGTGCCAGCTCCCCTCCGGGACAGATCTACGAGCAGTACTTC. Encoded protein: CASSPPGQIYEQYF.